The entry below gives a single T cell receptor beta chain sequence along with its context. Its antigen is currently unknown. These data originate in a study of identical twins. Study conclusions and caveats: Models, which agreed with sharing between unrelated individuals, nonetheless underestimated the out-of-frame TCR alpha sharing seen in monozygotic twins. There is a chance that invariant MAIT and iNKT cells partially muddied zero-insertion analyses. Researchers reported excess low generation probability among twin-shared out-of-frame alpha sequences.

MiXCR was run by TCRdb on the 5' RACE reads, yielding one entry per CDR3 protein. The sample yields 1.5 million to 2 million distinct CDR3 sequences, around a third seen once. The source material was cord blood. This TCR was recovered from a newborn girl in good health.

This CDR3 reads CSAPRGRSWSNYGYTF. In DNA form, the CDR3 reads TGCAGTGCTCCCAGGGGACGGAGTTGGTCTAACTATGGCTACACCTTC. The rearrangement links TRBV20-1 to TRBJ1-2, with a tentative D call TRBD1 (6 bases). Germline-derived CDR1 and CDR2 are DFQATT and SNEGSKA (reference sequence). The CDR3 is 16 amino acids. V lost 5 bases and J lost 0, with 19 bases in between.